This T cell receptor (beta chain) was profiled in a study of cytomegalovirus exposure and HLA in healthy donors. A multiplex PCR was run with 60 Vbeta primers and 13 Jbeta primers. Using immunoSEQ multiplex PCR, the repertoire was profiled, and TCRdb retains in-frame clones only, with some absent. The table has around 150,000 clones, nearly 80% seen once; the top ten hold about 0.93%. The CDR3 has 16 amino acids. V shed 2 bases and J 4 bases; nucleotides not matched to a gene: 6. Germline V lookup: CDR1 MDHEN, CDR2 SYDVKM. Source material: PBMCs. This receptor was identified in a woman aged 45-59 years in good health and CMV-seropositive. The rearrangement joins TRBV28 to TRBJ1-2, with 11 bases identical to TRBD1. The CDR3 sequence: CASSLGGTGGSYGYTF. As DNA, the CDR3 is TGTGCCAGCAGTTTAGGAGGGACAGGGGGTTCCTATGGCTACACCTTC.